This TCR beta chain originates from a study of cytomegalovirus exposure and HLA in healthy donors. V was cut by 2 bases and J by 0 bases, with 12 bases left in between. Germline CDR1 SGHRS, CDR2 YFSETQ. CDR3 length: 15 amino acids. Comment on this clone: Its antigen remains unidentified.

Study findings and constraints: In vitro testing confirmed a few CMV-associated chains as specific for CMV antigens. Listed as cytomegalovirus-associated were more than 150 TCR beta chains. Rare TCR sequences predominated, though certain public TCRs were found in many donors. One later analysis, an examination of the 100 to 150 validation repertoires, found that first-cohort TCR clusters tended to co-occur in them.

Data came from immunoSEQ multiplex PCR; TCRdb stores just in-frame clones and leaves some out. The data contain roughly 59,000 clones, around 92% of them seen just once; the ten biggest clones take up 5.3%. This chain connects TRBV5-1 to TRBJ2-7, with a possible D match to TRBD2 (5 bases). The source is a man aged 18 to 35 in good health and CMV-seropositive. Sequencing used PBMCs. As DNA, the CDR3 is TGCGCCAGCAGCTTAGAGGGTTCTAGCTCCTACGAGCAGTACTTC. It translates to CASSLEGSSSYEQYF.